The rows below give T cell receptor beta chains drawn from one sample of a study of T cell responses to AZD1222 COVID-19 vaccine. The method was immunoSEQ multiplex PCR; TCRdb's version includes in-frame clones alone and lacks a portion of them. Here the sample spans 150,000 to 200,000 clones, around nine tenths being singletons. The sequencing here drew on peripheral blood, taken on day 0 of AZD1222 vaccination. Every receptor here comes from an adult in good health. Each CDR3 is given with its conserved first and last residue. The order of the fields is CDR3 length, V gene, CDR3 protein.

13,TRBV4-3,CASSQGSGETQYF
17,TRBV4-1,CASSQDRQGLMNTEAFF
12,TRBV5-6,CASSLGTNEAFF
13,TRBV12-5,CASGWEGGYGYTF
12,TRBV11-3,CASSLKGRELFF
14,TRBV30,CAWSGAGNSYEQYF
13,TRBV6-5,CASTDRRNSPLHF
13,TRBV7-2,CASSLASWAEAFF
15,TRBV2,CASSEGGQGKQPQHF
14,TRBV6-6,CASKPGTGYNEQFF
18,TRBV4-1,CASSPLENQGVRGQPQHF
17,TRBV5-1,CASSLGTSGSRTDTQYF
14,TRBV19,CASSDPASNQPQHF
13,TRBV11-2,CASSSPRGETQYF
15,TRBV29-1,CSVAAAGTGTGELFF
15,TRBV7-3,CASSQQKWGASEQFF
15,TRBV6-2/TRBV6-3,CASSRTGASGNTIYF
16,TRBV5-4,CASSWGRISGANVLTF
10,TRBV5-8,CASSFQGDTF
17,TRBV4-2,CASSQGPSAHNSYEQYF
15,TRBV6-2/TRBV6-3,CASSTAQPGRYEQYF
14,TRBV2,CASSAGWVGYGYTF
15,TRBV5-6,CASSLVAGGQETQYF
14,TRBV5-8,CASSQVRRNTEAFF
13,TRBV6-5,CASLPTGSYGYTF
16,TRBV4-1,CASSYLAGGRTHEQFF
15,TRBV2,CASRKDREAHSPLHF
15,TRBV7-2,CASSLATGLLEEQYF
14,TRBV7-2,CASSLVNVQNGYTF
18,TRBV11-2,CASSLDLNRGQTGNTIYF
13,TRBV19,CASSIIPGDGYTF
15,TRBV7-9,CASSSSDRLNTEAFF
13,TRBV29-1,CSSERQGCSPLHF
15,TRBV27,CASSLRSRDQETQYF
15,TRBV7-2,CASRLSVSADNEQFF
17,TRBV4-1,CASSLGDGQSLSNVLTF
15,TRBV24-1,CATSDPGQGTDGYTF
13,TRBV19,CASSIAQVHGYTF
15,TRBV28,CASSFRQGGGTEAFF
14,TRBV7-8,CASSLGVGYTEAFF
13,TRBV11-2,CASSANSNQPQHF
15,TRBV28,CASTQPGQVHSPLHF
14,TRBV7-2,CASSLDPRSETQYF
13,TRBV7-2,CASSLGSYNEQFF
15,TRBV29-1,CSVELEAPPGDTIYF
13,TRBV27,CASSLVGSYGYTF
15,TRBV18,CASTPPVPVGETQYF
11,TRBV20-1,CSARTGNGYTF
13,TRBV15,CATSRDLDSPLHF
14,TRBV7-2,CASSTGQGMETQYF
16,TRBV2,CASSFIAGGVNYGYTF
14,TRBV19,CASSISGLDTEAFF
14,TRBV5-1,CASSSLAGSHEQYF
13,TRBV2,CASTGTGTGEQYF